The clone carrying this TCR beta chain was counted only a few times. Its target is unknown. The record originates from a study of CD8 T cells in ankylosing spondylitis. Study outcomes and limitations: It was reported that disease-linked clones were significantly enriched in matched ankylosing spondylitis synovial fluid. A motif of eight or nine highly homologous TCR beta variants was seen as apparently characteristic of ankylosing spondylitis blood. There were earlier reports of some motif variants in reactive arthritis synovial fluid and blood. Disease-associated clones were CD8+ and fairly uncommon in peripheral blood.

Preparation of TCR beta libraries was done by quantitative 5'-RACE with molecular barcodes. TCRdb used MiXCR to reprocess the 5' RACE reads, holding one entry per CDR3 protein. The sample includes roughly 670,000 distinct CDR3 sequences, over 15% of them seen just once. Sequencing was done on a sample of blood, either unsorted or a sorted T cell fraction (not recorded which). The sequence came from a male donor with ankylosing spondylitis.

In DNA, the CDR3 is TGTGCCAGCAGCCCAAACCGGGACTTGCCCTACAATGAGCAGTTCTTC. Its protein product is CASSPNRDLPYNEQFF. The gene calls are TRBV7-3 and TRBJ2-1; D might be TRBD2 (6 bases). The CDR3 is 16 amino acids. The V and J ends lost 5 bases and 2 bases respectively, with 16 bases between them. Germline lookup yields CDR1 SGHTA and CDR2 FQGTGA.